This TCR beta chain was recovered during a study of CD8 T cells in Susac syndrome. The TEMRA cells underwent FACS enrichment, while the CD8+ and CD4+ T cells underwent negative isolation. An input of about 0.45 to 1 ug of RNA was subjected to reverse transcription using random hexamers. It was immunoSEQ multiplex PCR that amplified TCR beta CDR3 across 54 Vbeta and 13 Jbeta. TCRdb independently ran MiXCR on the immunoSEQ multiplex PCR reads; one entry per CDR3 protein. The sample yields some 200,000 distinct CDR3 sequences, approximately 95% seen once. The V segment lost 4 bases and the J segment 6 bases; nucleotides outside the gene matches: 9. CDR1 is SGHNT, CDR2 YYREEE, per germline (reference sequence). This CDR3 spans 15 amino acids.

The sequence derives from a human donor with multiple sclerosis. The J gene is TRBJ2-1, the V gene TRBV5-4, with TRBD2 matching over 8 bases. The sequencing input was CD4+ T cells from PBMCs. In nucleotides, the CDR3 is TGTGCCAGCAGCGCCCGGGGGGGAAGAGGCAATGAGCAGTTCTTC. Translated: CASSARGGRGNEQFF.